Listed below are T cell receptor beta chains from one sample, sequenced in a study of CD8 T cells in Susac syndrome. TCRdb reprocessed the immunoSEQ multiplex PCR reads via MiXCR and lists one record per CDR3 protein. The sample carries around 150,000 distinct CDR3 sequences, around 96% recorded once. Sample: CD4+ T cells from PBMCs. These receptors all come from a human donor in good health. The CDR3 runs from the conserved cysteine through the conserved F or W. Each record gives: D gene, V gene, J gene, CDR3 protein. D genes are given only for firm matches.

D gene: NA
V gene: TRBV10-3
J gene: TRBJ1-1
CDR3 protein: CAIRTSDGRGAFF

D gene: NA
V gene: TRBV12-3/TRBV12-4
J gene: TRBJ2-2
CDR3 protein: CASSPGLNTGELFF

D gene: NA
V gene: TRBV6-2/TRBV6-3
J gene: TRBJ2-3
CDR3 protein: CASNLRLADTQYF

D gene: NA
V gene: TRBV9
J gene: TRBJ1-2
CDR3 protein: CASSVGTNYGYTF

D gene: TRBD2
V gene: TRBV4-3
J gene: TRBJ2-5
CDR3 protein: CASSQDAPGLAGVGETQYF

D gene: NA
V gene: TRBV29-1
J gene: TRBJ1-5
CDR3 protein: CSVASETNQPQHF

D gene: NA
V gene: TRBV23-1
J gene: TRBJ2-5
CDR3 protein: CALGLFLETQYF

D gene: NA
V gene: TRBV5-6
J gene: TRBJ2-1
CDR3 protein: CASSLGYDGSYNEQFF

D gene: TRBD1
V gene: TRBV2
J gene: TRBJ2-7
CDR3 protein: CASSPPLDRGRYEQYF

D gene: NA
V gene: TRBV29-1
J gene: TRBJ1-1
CDR3 protein: CSAELGMNTEAFF

D gene: NA
V gene: TRBV5-1
J gene: TRBJ2-3
CDR3 protein: CASSLATHLSTDTQYF

D gene: NA
V gene: TRBV6-2/TRBV6-3
J gene: TRBJ2-5
CDR3 protein: CASSYTLVGKETQYF

D gene: NA
V gene: TRBV23-1
J gene: TRBJ1-2
CDR3 protein: CASSVNGYTF

D gene: TRBD1
V gene: TRBV12-3/TRBV12-4
J gene: TRBJ2-7
CDR3 protein: CASKGTGGYEQYF

D gene: NA
V gene: TRBV20-1
J gene: TRBJ2-3
CDR3 protein: CSARGGIATDTQYF

D gene: NA
V gene: TRBV27
J gene: TRBJ2-7
CDR3 protein: CAKPSPTGQYF

D gene: TRBD1
V gene: TRBV7-2
J gene: TRBJ1-5
CDR3 protein: CASSAGTVNQPQHF

D gene: NA
V gene: TRBV2
J gene: TRBJ2-5
CDR3 protein: CASSDQVGGTQYF

D gene: NA
V gene: TRBV3-1
J gene: TRBJ1-5
CDR3 protein: CASSQAGGGQPQHF

D gene: NA
V gene: TRBV18
J gene: TRBJ2-5
CDR3 protein: CASSGAQETQYF

D gene: NA
V gene: TRBV6-5
J gene: TRBJ2-5
CDR3 protein: CASRTGIRETQYF

D gene: NA
V gene: TRBV4-3
J gene: TRBJ2-3
CDR3 protein: CASSQDRTDTQYF

D gene: TRBD2
V gene: TRBV20-1
J gene: TRBJ2-3
CDR3 protein: CSAMGLAVRTQYF

D gene: NA
V gene: TRBV3-1
J gene: TRBJ1-1
CDR3 protein: CASRPDIASNTEAFF

D gene: TRBD1
V gene: TRBV30
J gene: TRBJ2-7
CDR3 protein: CAWSDGQGSPYEQYF

D gene: TRBD1
V gene: TRBV6-1
J gene: TRBJ2-7
CDR3 protein: CASSPTGGTGTYEQYF

D gene: NA
V gene: TRBV4-2
J gene: TRBJ2-5
CDR3 protein: CASSQDKSVETQYF

D gene: TRBD1
V gene: TRBV6-5
J gene: TRBJ2-7
CDR3 protein: CASSRSRGRPYF

D gene: NA
V gene: TRBV20-1
J gene: TRBJ1-4
CDR3 protein: CSAGDTNEKLFF

D gene: NA
V gene: TRBV18
J gene: TRBJ1-2
CDR3 protein: CASSPAGGAGTF

D gene: NA
V gene: TRBV20-1
J gene: TRBJ2-5
CDR3 protein: CSAWREETQYF

D gene: NA
V gene: TRBV11-3
J gene: TRBJ1-3
CDR3 protein: CASSSQPGNGNTIYF

D gene: NA
V gene: TRBV7-2
J gene: TRBJ1-1
CDR3 protein: CASSRGVRVNTEAFF

D gene: NA
V gene: TRBV7-9
J gene: TRBJ2-5
CDR3 protein: CASSAQYF

D gene: NA
V gene: TRBV7-2
J gene: TRBJ2-7
CDR3 protein: CASSGGDTNSYEQYF

D gene: NA
V gene: TRBV7-3
J gene: TRBJ2-1
CDR3 protein: CASSLTGMAYNEQFF

D gene: TRBD1
V gene: TRBV29-1
J gene: TRBJ1-6
CDR3 protein: CSVRGQGESGLHF

D gene: NA
V gene: TRBV5-1
J gene: TRBJ2-5
CDR3 protein: CASSFTTFVQETQYF

D gene: NA
V gene: TRBV6-2/TRBV6-3
J gene: TRBJ1-1
CDR3 protein: CASSYSGGTEAFF

D gene: NA
V gene: TRBV2
J gene: TRBJ1-5
CDR3 protein: CASSVAARGNQPQHF

D gene: NA
V gene: TRBV19
J gene: TRBJ2-5
CDR3 protein: CASTGTDKETQYF

D gene: NA
V gene: TRBV7-9
J gene: TRBJ2-7
CDR3 protein: CASSLAGTKRIPYEQYF

D gene: TRBD1
V gene: TRBV12-3/TRBV12-4
J gene: TRBJ1-6
CDR3 protein: CASRETGTGSPLHF

D gene: NA
V gene: TRBV7-2
J gene: TRBJ2-4
CDR3 protein: CASSSEWSSGTIQYF

D gene: NA
V gene: TRBV4-2
J gene: TRBJ2-1
CDR3 protein: CASSHPKRGDEQFF

D gene: NA
V gene: TRBV4-3
J gene: TRBJ1-1
CDR3 protein: CASSPLVGQTEAFF